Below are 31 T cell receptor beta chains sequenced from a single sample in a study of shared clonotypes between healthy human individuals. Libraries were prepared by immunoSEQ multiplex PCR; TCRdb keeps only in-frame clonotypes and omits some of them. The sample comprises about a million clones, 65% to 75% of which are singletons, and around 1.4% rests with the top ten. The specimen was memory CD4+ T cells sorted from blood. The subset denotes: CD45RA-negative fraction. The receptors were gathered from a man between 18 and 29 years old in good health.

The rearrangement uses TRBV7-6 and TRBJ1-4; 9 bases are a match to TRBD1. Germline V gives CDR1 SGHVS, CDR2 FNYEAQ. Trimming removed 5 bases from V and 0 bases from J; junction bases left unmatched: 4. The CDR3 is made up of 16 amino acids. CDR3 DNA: TGTGCCAGCAGCCCGGGACAGGGAGCAACTAATGAAAAACTGTTTTTT. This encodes CASSPGQGATNEKLFF.

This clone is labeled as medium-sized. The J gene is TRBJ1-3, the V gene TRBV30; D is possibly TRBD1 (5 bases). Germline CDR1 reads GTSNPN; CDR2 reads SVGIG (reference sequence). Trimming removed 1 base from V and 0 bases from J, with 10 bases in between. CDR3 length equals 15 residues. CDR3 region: CAWSDRSLSGNTIYF. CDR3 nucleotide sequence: TGTGCCTGGAGTGACAGGAGTCTCTCTGGAAACACCATATATTTT.

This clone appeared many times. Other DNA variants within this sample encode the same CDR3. CDR3 sequence (DNA): TGTGCCAGCAGCGCCCACCACACAGATACGCAGTATTTT. Its protein product is CASSAHHTDTQYF. The chain carries TRBV9 and TRBJ2-3; D call uncertain. This CDR3 region has 13 residues. Germline V lookup: CDR1 SGDLS, CDR2 YYNGEE. V lost 3 bases to trimming and J lost 2 bases, with 7 bases between them.

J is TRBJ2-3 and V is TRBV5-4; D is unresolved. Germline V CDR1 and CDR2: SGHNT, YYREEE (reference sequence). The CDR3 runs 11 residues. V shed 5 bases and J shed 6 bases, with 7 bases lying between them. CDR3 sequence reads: CASSSSDTQYF. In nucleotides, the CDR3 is TGTGCCAGCAGTTCGTCGGATACGCAGTATTTT.

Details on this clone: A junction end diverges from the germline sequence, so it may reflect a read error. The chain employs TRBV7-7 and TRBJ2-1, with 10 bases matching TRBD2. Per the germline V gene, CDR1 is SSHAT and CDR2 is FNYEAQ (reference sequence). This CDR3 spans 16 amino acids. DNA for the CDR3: TGTGCTAGCAGCCCCGGGACTAGCGTCACCAGGGGTGAGCAGTTCTTC. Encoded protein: CASSPGTSVTRGEQFF.

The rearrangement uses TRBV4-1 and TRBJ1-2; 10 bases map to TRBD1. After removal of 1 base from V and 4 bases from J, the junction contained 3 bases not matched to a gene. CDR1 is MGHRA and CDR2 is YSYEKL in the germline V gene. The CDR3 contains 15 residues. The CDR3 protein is CASSQATGGGYGYTF. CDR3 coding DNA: TGCGCCAGCAGCCAAGCGACAGGGGGCGGCTATGGCTACACCTTC.

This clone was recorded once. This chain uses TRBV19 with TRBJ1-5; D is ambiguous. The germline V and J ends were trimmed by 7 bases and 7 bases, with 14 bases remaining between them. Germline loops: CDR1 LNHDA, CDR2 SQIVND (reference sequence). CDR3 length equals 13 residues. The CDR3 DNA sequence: TGTGCCAGTACGGGAGGTACAATCCAGCCCCAGCATTTT. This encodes CASTGGTIQPQHF. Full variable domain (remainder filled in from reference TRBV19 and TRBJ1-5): DGGITQSPKYLFRKEGQNVTLSCEQNLNHDAMYWYRQDPGQGLRLIYYSQIVNDFQKGDIAEGYSVSREKKESFPLTVTSAQKNPTAFYLCASTGGTIQPQHFGDGTRLSIL.

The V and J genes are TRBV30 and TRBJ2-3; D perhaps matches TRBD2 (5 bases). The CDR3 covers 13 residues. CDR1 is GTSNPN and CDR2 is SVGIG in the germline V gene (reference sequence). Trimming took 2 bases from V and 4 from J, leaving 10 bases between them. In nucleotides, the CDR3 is TGTGCCTGGAGTCTTAAGGGAGCAGATACGCAGTATTTT. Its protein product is CAWSLKGADTQYF.

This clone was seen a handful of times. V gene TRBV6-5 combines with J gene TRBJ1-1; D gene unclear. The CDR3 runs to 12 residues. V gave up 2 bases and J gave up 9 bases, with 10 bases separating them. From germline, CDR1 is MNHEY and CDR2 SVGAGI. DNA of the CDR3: TGTGCCAGCAGTTACGGCGGAAACAAAGCTTTCTTT. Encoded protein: CASSYGGNKAFF.

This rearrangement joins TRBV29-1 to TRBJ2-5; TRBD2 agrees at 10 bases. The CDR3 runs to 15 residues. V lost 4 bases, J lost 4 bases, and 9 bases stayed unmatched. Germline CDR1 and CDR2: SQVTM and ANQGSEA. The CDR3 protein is CSVVGVAGGLETQYF. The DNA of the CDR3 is TGCAGCGTTGTAGGCGTAGCGGGAGGACTAGAGACCCAGTACTTC.

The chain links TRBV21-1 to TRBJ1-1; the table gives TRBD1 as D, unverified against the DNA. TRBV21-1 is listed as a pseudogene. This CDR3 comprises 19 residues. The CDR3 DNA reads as TGTGCCAGCAGCAAAGAGCTTGCAGGGTATGGTAAATCCAGCACTGAAGCTTTCTTT. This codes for CASSKELAGYGKSSTEAFF.

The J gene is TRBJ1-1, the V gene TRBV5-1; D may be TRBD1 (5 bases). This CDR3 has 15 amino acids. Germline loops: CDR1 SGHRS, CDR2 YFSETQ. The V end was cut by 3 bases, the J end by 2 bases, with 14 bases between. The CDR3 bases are TGCGCCAGCAGCTGGGCGGGGCTGGAAAACACTGAAGCTTTCTTT. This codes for CASSWAGLENTEAFF.

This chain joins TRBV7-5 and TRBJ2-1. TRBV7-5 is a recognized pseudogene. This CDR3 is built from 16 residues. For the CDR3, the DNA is TGTGCCAGAAGCCTCCTGGGGGTGAGGCTTAACAATGAGCAGTTCTTC. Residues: CARSLLGVRLNNEQFF.

The CDR3 coding sequence is TGTGCCAGCAGCCAGGGCTCGGGTCAAGAGACCCAGTACTTC. Protein: CASSQGSGQETQYF. The chain has TRBV7-2 and TRBJ2-5; maybe TRBD1 (5 bases). CDR1 is SGHTA, CDR2 FQGNSA, per germline. The germline V and J ends were trimmed by 5 bases and 2 bases, with 12 bases remaining between them. This CDR3 is 14 amino acids long.

The CDR3 nucleotides are TGTGCCAGTAGTGGGACAGGGGCTTCACCCCTCCACTTT. It yields the protein CASSGTGASPLHF. V is TRBV19 and J is TRBJ1-6; the match to TRBD1 covers 10 bases. CDR1 and CDR2 (germline): LNHDA, SQIVND (reference sequence). The V segment lost 5 bases and the J segment 9 bases; nucleotides outside the gene matches: 1. The CDR3 is 13 amino acids.

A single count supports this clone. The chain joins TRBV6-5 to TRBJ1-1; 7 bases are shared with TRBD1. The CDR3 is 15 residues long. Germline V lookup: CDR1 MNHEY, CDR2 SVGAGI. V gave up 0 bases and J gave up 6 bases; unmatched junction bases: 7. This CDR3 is CASSYSIVQGAEAFF. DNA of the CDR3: TGTGCCAGCAGTTACTCGATCGTCCAGGGGGCTGAAGCTTTCTTT.

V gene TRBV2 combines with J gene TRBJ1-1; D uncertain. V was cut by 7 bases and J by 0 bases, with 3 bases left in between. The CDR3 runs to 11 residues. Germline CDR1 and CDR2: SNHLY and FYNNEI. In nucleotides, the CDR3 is TGTGCCAGCAATTTGAACACTGAAGCTTTCTTT. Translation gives CASNLNTEAFF.

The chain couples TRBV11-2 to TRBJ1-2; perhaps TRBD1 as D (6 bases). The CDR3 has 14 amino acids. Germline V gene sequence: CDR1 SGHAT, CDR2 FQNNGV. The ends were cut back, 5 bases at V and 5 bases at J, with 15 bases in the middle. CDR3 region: CASSRPGTYYGYTF. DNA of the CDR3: TGTGCCAGCAGCCGTCCCGGGACATATTATGGCTACACCTTC.

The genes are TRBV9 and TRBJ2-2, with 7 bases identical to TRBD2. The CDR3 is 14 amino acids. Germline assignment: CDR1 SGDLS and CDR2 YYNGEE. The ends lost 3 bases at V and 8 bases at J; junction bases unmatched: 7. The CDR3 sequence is CASSAGLVVGELFF. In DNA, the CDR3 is TGTGCCAGCAGCGCCGGACTAGTCGTGGGGGAGCTGTTTTTT.

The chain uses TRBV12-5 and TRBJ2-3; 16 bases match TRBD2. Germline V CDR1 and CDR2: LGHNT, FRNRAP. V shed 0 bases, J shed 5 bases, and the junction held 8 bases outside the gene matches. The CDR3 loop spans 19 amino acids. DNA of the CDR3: TGTGCTAGTGGTTTGGTACTGGGACTAGCGGGGGGGCCGGTAGATACGCAGTATTTT. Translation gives CASGLVLGLAGGPVDTQYF.

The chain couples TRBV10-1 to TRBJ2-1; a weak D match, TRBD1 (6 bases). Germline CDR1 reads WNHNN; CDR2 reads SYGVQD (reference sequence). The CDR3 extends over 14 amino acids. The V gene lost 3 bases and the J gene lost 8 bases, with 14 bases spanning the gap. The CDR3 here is CASSEWQGKDEQFF. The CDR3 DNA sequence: TGCGCCAGCAGTGAATGGCAGGGGAAGGATGAGCAGTTCTTC.

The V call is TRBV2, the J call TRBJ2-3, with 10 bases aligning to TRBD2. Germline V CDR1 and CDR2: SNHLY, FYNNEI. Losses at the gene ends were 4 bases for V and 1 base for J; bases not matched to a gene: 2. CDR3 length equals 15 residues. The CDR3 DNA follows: TGTGCCAGCAGTGTTACTAGCGGGGGCACAGATACGCAGTATTTT. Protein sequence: CASSVTSGGTDTQYF.

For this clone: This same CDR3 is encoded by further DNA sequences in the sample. The CDR3 bases are TGCGCCAGCAGCTCCACGAACACCGGGGAGCTGTTTTTT. This encodes CASSSTNTGELFF. This chain connects TRBV5-1 to TRBJ2-2; unclear D gene. CDR1 is SGHRS and CDR2 is YFSETQ in the germline V gene. The CDR3 runs 13 residues. V lost 3 bases to trimming and J lost 0 bases, with 3 bases between them.

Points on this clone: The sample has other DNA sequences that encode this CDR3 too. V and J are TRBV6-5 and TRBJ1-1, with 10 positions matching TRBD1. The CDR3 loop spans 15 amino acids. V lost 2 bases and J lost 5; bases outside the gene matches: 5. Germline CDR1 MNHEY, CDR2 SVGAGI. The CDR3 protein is CASSYETGGRTEAFF. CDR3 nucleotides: TGTGCCAGCAGTTACGAGACAGGGGGCCGAACTGAAGCTTTCTTT.

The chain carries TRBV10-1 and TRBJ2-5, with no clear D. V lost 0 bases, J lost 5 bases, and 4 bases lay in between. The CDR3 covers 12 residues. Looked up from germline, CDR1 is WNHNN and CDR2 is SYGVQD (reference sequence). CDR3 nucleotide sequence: TGCGCCAGCAGTGAGTCTTTGGAGACCCAGTACTTC. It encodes CASSESLETQYF.

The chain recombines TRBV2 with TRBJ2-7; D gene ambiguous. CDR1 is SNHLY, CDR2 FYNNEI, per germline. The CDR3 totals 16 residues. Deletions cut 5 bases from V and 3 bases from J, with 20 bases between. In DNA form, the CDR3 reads TGTGCCAGCAGTCCGACTCTCTCATTGACCATCTACGAGCAGTACTTC. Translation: CASSPTLSLTIYEQYF.

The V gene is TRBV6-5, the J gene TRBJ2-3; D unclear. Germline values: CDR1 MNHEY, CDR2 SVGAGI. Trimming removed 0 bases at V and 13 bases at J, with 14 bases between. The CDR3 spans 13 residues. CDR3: CASSYSSLGVEYF. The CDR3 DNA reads TGTGCCAGCAGTTACTCGTCCCTAGGTGTCGAGTATTTT.

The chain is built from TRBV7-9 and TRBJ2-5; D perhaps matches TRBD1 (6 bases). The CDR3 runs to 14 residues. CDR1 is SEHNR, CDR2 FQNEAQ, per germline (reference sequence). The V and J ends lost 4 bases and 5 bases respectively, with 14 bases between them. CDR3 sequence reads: CASSSRTEGETQYF. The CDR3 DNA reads TGTGCCAGCAGCTCCAGGACAGAGGGGGAGACCCAGTACTTC.

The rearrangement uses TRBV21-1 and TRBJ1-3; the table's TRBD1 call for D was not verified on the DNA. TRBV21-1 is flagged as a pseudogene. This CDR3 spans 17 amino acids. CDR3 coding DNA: TGTGCCAGCAGCAAAGCTTACAGGGGGAGTTCTGGAAACACCATATATTTT. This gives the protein CASSKAYRGSSGNTIYF.

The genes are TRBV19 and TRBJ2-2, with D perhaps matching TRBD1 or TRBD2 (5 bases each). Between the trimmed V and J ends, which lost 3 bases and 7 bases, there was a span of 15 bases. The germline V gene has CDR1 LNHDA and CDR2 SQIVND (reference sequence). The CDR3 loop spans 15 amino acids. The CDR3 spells CASSIFEGKVGELFF. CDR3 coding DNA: TGTGCCAGTAGTATCTTTGAGGGGAAGGTCGGGGAGCTGTTTTTT.

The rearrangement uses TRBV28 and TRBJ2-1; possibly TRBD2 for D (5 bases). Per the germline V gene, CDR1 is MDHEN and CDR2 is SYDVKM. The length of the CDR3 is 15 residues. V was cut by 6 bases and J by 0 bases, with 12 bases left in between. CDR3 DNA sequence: TGTGCCAGCAGGCCGACCCGGGGCTCCTACAATGAGCAGTTCTTC. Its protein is CASRPTRGSYNEQFF.